This T cell receptor beta chain stems from a study of T cell responses to AZD1222 COVID-19 vaccine. Findings and caveats of the study: Most donors were white British and more were female, and clonal diversity was possibly underestimated. The study found vaccine-associated CD4 TCRs spanning spike, dominant at 160-218 and 743-854. Repertoires in all cases were sampled only once the peak T cell response had passed.

This clone was seen only a few times. What it recognizes is unknown. The CDR3 runs 12 residues. Looked up from germline, CDR1 is MNHNY and CDR2 is SVGAGI (reference sequence). V was pared by 6 bases and J by 6 bases, with 9 bases between. Generated by immunoSEQ multiplex PCR, the TCRdb table keeps only in-frame clones and is missing some. Here the sample spans about 160,000 clones, 75% to 90% being singletons. This receptor was obtained from an adult in good health. Sequenced here: peripheral blood, sampled on day 0 of AZD1222 vaccination. V and J are TRBV6-6 and TRBJ2-1, with TRBD2 as a possible D gene (5 bases). The CDR3 spells CASSPGVNEQFF. The CDR3 region has the DNA TGTGCCAGCAGCCCCGGGGTCAATGAGCAGTTCTTC.